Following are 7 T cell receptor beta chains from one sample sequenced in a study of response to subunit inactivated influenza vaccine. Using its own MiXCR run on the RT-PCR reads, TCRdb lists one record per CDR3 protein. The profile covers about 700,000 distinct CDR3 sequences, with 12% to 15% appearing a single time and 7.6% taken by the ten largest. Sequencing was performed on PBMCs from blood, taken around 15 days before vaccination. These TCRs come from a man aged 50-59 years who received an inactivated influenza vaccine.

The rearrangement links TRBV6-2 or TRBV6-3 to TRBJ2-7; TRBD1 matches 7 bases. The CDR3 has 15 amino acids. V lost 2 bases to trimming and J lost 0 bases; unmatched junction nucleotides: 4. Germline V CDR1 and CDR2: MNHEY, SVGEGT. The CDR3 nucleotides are TGTGCCAGCAGTTACGCGACAGGGAACTCCTACGAGCAGTACTTC. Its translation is CASSYATGNSYEQYF.

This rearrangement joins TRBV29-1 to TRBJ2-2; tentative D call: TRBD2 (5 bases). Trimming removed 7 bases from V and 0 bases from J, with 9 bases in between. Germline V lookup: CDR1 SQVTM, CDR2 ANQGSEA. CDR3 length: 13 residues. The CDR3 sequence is CSGTDANTGELFF. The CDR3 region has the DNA TGCAGCGGGACTGACGCGAACACCGGGGAGCTGTTTTTT.

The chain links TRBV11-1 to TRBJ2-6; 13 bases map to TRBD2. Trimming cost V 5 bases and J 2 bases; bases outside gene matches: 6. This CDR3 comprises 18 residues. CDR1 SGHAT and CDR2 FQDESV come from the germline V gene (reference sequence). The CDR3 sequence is CASSPGLAGATGANVLTF. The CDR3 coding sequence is TGTGCCAGCAGCCCAGGACTAGCGGGAGCTACTGGGGCCAACGTCCTGACTTTC.

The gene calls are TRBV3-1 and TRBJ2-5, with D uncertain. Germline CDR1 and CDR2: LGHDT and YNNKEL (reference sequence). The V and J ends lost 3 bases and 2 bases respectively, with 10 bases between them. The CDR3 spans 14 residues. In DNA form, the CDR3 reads TGTGCCAGCAGCCACTGGACGGAGCAAGAGACCCAGTACTTC. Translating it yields CASSHWTEQETQYF.

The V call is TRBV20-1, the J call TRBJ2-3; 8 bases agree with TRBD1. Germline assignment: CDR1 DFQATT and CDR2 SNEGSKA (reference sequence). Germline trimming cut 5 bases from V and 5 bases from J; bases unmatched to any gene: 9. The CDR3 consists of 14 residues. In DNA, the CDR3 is TGCAGTGCTCAAAGGACAGGGTCCGGAGATACGCAGTATTTT. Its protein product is CSAQRTGSGDTQYF.

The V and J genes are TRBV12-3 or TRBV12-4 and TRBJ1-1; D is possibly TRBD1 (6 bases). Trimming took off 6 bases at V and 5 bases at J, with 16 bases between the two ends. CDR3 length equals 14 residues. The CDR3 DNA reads TGTGCCAGCAGCCGTGGGGGGGGCCTGACTGAAGCTTTCTTT. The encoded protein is CASSRGGGLTEAFF.

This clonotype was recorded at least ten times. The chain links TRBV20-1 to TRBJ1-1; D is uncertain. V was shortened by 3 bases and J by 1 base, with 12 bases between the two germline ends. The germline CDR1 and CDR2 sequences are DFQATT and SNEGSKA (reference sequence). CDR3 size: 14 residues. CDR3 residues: CSASTWGTNTEAFF. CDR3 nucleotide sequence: TGCAGTGCTAGTACTTGGGGTACGAACACTGAAGCTTTCTTT.